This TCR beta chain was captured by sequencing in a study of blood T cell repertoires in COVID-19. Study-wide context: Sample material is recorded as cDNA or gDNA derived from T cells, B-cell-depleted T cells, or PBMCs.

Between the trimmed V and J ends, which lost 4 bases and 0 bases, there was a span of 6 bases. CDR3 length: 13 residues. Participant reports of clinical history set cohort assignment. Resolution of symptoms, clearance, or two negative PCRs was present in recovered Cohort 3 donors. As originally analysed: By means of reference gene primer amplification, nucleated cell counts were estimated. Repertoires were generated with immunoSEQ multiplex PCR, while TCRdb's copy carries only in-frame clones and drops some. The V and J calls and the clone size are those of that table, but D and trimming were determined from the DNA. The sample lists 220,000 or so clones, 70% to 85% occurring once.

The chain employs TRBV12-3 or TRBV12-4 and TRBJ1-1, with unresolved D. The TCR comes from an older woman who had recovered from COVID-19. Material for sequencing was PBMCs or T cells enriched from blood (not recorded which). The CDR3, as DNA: TGTGCCAGCAGTTACGGGATGAACACTGAAGCTTTCTTT. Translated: CASSYGMNTEAFF.